This TCR beta chain is from a study of chemoradiotherapy in HPV16-positive cancers. At the level of the study: Functional T-cell assays on a couple of HPV16-positive patients' cells defined candidate HPV-specific clones and common TCR motifs. Overall study findings and caveats: Candidate HPV-specific clones and E7-related TCR motifs grew in tumor during treatment.

Here immunoSEQ multiplex PCR was the method, and the copy in TCRdb shows in-frame clones only, minus some. The data show around 1,600 clones, about 81% seen once. Repertoires were sampled repeatedly during chemoradiotherapy. This clone came up a few times. Its target is not known. The clonotype originates from a human donor with HPV-associated anogenital cancer. Material: tumor tissue, obtained from a patient who underwent chemoradiotherapy.

The CDR3 DNA follows: TGTGCCAGCAGTGAATCGGGCAGAGACTACGAGCAGTACTTC. Amino acid sequence: CASSESGRDYEQYF. V gene TRBV25-1 combines with J gene TRBJ2-7; D gene uncertain. Trimming removed 1 base at V and 3 bases at J, with 10 bases between. Germline CDR1 MGHDK, CDR2 SYGVNS. The length of the CDR3 is 14 residues.